Each of the 13 T cell receptor beta chains below was sequenced from the same sample in a study of T cells in tuberculosis (dated by TCRdb to between 2017 and 2018). Library preparation was by the immunoSEQ multiplex PCR assay. This is the immuneACCESS table as TCRdb keeps it, with only in-frame sequences that have V and J called. A part of the clones is gone; compared with another copy, unresolved V genes explain less than half, and the rest is unexplained. Within this sample are roughly 41,000 clones, with 94% of them counted one time only. The biggest ten clones account for around 10% of the sample. The specimen was PBMCs. These receptors were taken from a donor under 30 with latent tuberculosis or without tuberculosis infection. Some clones in this sample may be carry-over from other donors' samples.

The chain joins TRBV6-5 to TRBJ2-3; the D gene is possibly TRBD1 (6 bases). The CDR3 runs to 16 residues. The V and J ends lost 4 bases and 0 bases respectively, with 14 bases between them. CDR1 is MNHEY and CDR2 is SVGAGI in the germline V gene. The CDR3 DNA reads as TGTGCCAGCAGTTGGACAGCTGCAACTAGCACAGATACGCAGTATTTT. Protein sequence: CASSWTAATSTDTQYF.

The chain has TRBV30 and TRBJ1-1, with unresolved D. The germline gives CDR1 GTSNPN, CDR2 SVGIG (reference sequence). V lost 3 bases, J lost 5 bases, and 19 bases lay in between. This CDR3 region has 15 residues. For the CDR3, the DNA is TGTGCCTGGAGGATACTCGAGGCTGCCGCTACTGAAGCTTTCTTT. This translates into CAWRILEAAATEAFF.

This chain joins TRBV30 and TRBJ1-2, with 9 bases identical to TRBD1. Per germline, CDR1 GTSNPN and CDR2 SVGIG (reference sequence). The V gene end was trimmed by 4 bases and the J gene end by 8 bases; junction bases not matched to a gene: 17. The CDR3 extends over 16 amino acids. The CDR3 is CAWMTGTGRMNLGYTF. CDR3 nucleotide sequence: TGTGCCTGGATGACCGGGACAGGGCGTATGAATCTAGGCTACACCTTC.

The V gene is TRBV7-2, the J gene TRBJ2-1; D gene unclear. V gave up 5 bases and J gave up 2 bases, with 13 bases separating them. CDR1 and CDR2 (germline): SGHTA, FQGNSA. CDR3 length: 15 residues. CDR3 in DNA: TGTGCCAGCAGCCCCCCTGGAGTAACCTACAATGAGCAGTTCTTC. Its translation is CASSPPGVTYNEQFF.

The V gene is TRBV6-5, the J gene TRBJ1-2; D unclear. Germline V gene data show CDR1 as MNHEY and CDR2 as SVGAGI. V was shortened by 0 bases and J by 3 bases, with 11 bases between the two germline ends. This CDR3 has 15 residues. CDR3 region: CASSYSGRRHYGYTF. CDR3 sequence (DNA): TGTGCCAGCAGTTACTCAGGCAGGCGCCACTATGGCTACACCTTC.

This chain links TRBV6-5 with TRBJ2-3, with D possibly matching TRBD1 (5 bases). Germline loops: CDR1 MNHEY, CDR2 SVGAGI. With 8 bases removed from V and 2 bases from J, the gap between germline ends came to 14 bases. The CDR3 has 14 residues. This CDR3 reads CASGAQYFTDTQYF. In DNA form, the CDR3 reads TGTGCCAGCGGGGCCCAATACTTCACAGATACGCAGTATTTT.

The genes are TRBV9 and TRBJ1-5; TRBD1 is a possible D gene (5 bases). Germline V gives CDR1 SGDLS, CDR2 YYNGEE. Trimming took 0 bases from V and 4 from J, leaving 8 bases between them. This CDR3 region has 14 residues. CDR3 in DNA: TGTGCCAGCAGCGTAGGTGGGGGGAATCAGCCCCAGCATTTT. Its translation: CASSVGGGNQPQHF.

The chain links TRBV6-5 to TRBJ1-4, with D possibly TRBD1 on 6 matching bases. The germline gives CDR1 MNHEY, CDR2 SVGAGI. Deletions cut 4 bases from V and 2 bases from J, with 14 bases between. The CDR3 is made up of 16 amino acids. This chain's CDR3 is CASSSLGAGTNEKLFF. CDR3 bases: TGTGCCAGCAGTTCCCTGGGGGCAGGGACTAATGAAAAACTGTTTTTT.

V and J are TRBV6-5 and TRBJ2-7, with D hard to call. With 6 bases removed from V and 8 bases from J, the gap between germline ends came to 14 bases. The CDR3 is 12 amino acids. Germline V CDR1 and CDR2: MNHEY, SVGAGI. CDR3: CASSQQPFKQYF. The CDR3 DNA sequence: TGTGCCAGCAGCCAACAGCCTTTCAAGCAGTACTTC.

The gene calls are TRBV10-3 and TRBJ2-3, with TRBD2 matching over 8 bases. Germline V CDR1 and CDR2: ENHRY, SYGVKD. This CDR3 has 13 residues. V was clipped by 6 bases and J by 1 base; unmatched bases: 0. The CDR3 sequence is CAIRLAGTDTQYF. CDR3 nucleotides: TGTGCCATCAGACTAGCGGGCACAGATACGCAGTATTTT.

This clone was seen only a few times. The J gene is TRBJ1-1, the V gene TRBV7-9; 7 bases map to TRBD1. Germline V gene sequence: CDR1 SEHNR, CDR2 FQNEAQ (reference sequence). The ends lost 0 bases at V and 0 bases at J; junction bases unmatched: 1. The CDR3 is made up of 15 amino acids. The CDR3 sequence: CASSLATGVNTEAFF. Written as DNA, the CDR3 is TGTGCCAGCAGCTTAGCTACAGGGGTGAACACTGAAGCTTTCTTT.

V and J are TRBV27 and TRBJ2-5; TRBD2 is a possible D gene (6 bases). The V end was cut by 10 bases, the J end by 1 base, with 16 bases between. This CDR3 comprises 14 residues. Germline V CDR1 and CDR2: MNHEY, SMNVEV (reference sequence). The CDR3 region has the DNA TGTGCCACGGGAGACAGATCTTCCCAAGAGACCCAGTACTTC. Amino acids: CATGDRSSQETQYF.

The chain links TRBV9 to TRBJ1-2; TRBD1 agrees at 9 bases. CDR3 size: 16 residues. Trimming cost V 0 bases and J 1 base; bases outside gene matches: 4. CDR1 SGDLS and CDR2 YYNGEE come from the germline V gene. CDR3 in DNA: TGTGCCAGCAGCGTAGCCGGGACAGGGTTTAACTATGGCTACACCTTC. Protein: CASSVAGTGFNYGYTF.